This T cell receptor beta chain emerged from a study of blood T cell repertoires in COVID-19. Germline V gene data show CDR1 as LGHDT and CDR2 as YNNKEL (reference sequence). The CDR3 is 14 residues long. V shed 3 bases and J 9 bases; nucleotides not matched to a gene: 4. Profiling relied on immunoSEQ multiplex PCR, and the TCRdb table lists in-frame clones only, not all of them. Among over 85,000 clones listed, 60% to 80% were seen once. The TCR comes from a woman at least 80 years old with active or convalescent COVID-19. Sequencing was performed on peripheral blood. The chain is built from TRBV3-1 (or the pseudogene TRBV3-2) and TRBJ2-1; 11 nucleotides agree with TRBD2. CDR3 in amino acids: CASSQTSGVGEQFF. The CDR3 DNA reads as TGTGCCAGCAGCCAGACTAGCGGGGTTGGTGAGCAGTTCTTC.